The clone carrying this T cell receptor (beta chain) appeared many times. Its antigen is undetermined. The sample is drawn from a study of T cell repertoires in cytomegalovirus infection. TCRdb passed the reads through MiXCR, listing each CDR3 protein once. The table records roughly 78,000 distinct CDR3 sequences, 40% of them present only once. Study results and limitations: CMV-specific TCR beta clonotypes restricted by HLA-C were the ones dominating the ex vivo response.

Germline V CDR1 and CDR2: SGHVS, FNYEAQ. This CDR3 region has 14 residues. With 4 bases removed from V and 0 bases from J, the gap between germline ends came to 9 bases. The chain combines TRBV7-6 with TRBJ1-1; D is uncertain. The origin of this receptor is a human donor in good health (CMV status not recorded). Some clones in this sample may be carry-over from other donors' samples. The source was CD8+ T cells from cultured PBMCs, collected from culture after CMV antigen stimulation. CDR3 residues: CASSSGSLNTEAFF. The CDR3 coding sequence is TGTGCCAGCAGCTCGGGGTCCCTGAACACTGAAGCTTTCTTT.